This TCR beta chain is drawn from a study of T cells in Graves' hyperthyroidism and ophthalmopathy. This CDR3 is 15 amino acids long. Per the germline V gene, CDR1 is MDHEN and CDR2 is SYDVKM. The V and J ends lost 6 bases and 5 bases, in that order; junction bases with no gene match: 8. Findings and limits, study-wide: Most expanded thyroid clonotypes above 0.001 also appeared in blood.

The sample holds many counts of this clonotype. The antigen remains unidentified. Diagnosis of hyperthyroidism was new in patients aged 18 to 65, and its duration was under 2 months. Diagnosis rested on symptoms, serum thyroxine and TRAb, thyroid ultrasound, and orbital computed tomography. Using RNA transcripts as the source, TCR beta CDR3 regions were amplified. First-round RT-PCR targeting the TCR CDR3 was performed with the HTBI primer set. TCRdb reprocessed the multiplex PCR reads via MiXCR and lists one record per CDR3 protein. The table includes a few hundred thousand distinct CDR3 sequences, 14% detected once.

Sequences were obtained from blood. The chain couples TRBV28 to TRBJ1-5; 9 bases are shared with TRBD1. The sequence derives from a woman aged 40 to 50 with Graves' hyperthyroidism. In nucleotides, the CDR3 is TGTGCCAGCAGCAAGCCGGGACAGGGTTATCAGCCCCAGCATTTT. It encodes CASSKPGQGYQPQHF. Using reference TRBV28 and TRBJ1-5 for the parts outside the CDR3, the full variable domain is DVKVTQSSRYLVKRTGEKVFLECVQDMDHENMFWYRQDPGLGLRLIYFSYDVKMKEKGDIPEGYSVSREKKERFSLILESASTNQTSMYLCASSKPGQGYQPQHFGDGTRLSIL.